This passage covers 31 T cell receptor beta chains from one sample sequenced in a study of radiation and T cells in renal cell carcinoma. The assay was immunoSEQ multiplex PCR, and TCRdb's table has in-frame clones only and misses some. The top ten hold approximately 24% of the sample, which has approximately 150,000 clones, approximately 87% seen once. Stated time point: baseline pretreatment blood. As to treatment: 15 Gy SBRT to primary tumor, nephrectomy 4 weeks later. This sample comprised blood, obtained from a patient whose treatment included radiotherapy and nephrectomy. Receptors originate from a woman aged 50 to 60 with renal cell carcinoma.

This clone has more than one count but fewer than ten. The gene calls are TRBV4-3 and TRBJ1-1, with 11 bases that match TRBD1. The CDR3 spans 15 residues. Unmatched junction bases numbered 4, after V lost 2 bases and J lost 5 bases. The germline gives CDR1 LGHNA, CDR2 YSLEER. The CDR3 region is CASSQTGQGGTEAFF. The CDR3 DNA is TGCGCCAGCAGCCAAACGGGACAGGGGGGAACTGAAGCTTTCTTT.

The V gene is TRBV7-2, the J gene TRBJ1-2; D not certain. V was pared by 1 base and J by 3 bases, with 9 bases between. The CDR3 consists of 14 residues. The germline V gene encodes CDR1 SGHTA and CDR2 FQGNSA. DNA of the CDR3: TGTGCCAGCAGCTTAGTGGGGTCTTACTATGGCTACACCTTC. It specifies CASSLVGSYYGYTF.

This chain links TRBV25-1 with TRBJ1-2; D perhaps matches TRBD1 (5 bases). The V end lost 4 bases, the J end lost 8 bases, and 11 bases lay between the germline ends. The CDR3 extends over 12 amino acids. Germline V gene sequence: CDR1 MGHDK, CDR2 SYGVNS. CDR3 in DNA: TGTGCCAGCAGTGGGGACTTCAAGGGCTACACCTTC. Residues: CASSGDFKGYTF.

This sequence joins TRBV7-9 and TRBJ2-1, with 7 bases aligning to TRBD2. V dropped 5 bases and J dropped 11; count of bases not matched to a gene: 9. Per germline, CDR1 SEHNR and CDR2 FQNEAQ (reference sequence). This CDR3 is built from 13 residues. CDR3 nucleotide sequence: TGTGCCAGCAGCGCTACTAGCGCCAGTAAGCAGTTCTTC. Translating it yields CASSATSASKQFF.

CDR3 bases: TGTGCCAGCAGCTTGGCACAGCTTAACTATGGCTACACCTTC. This sequence encodes CASSLAQLNYGYTF. This chain connects TRBV7-9 to TRBJ1-2; D is uncertain. There are 14 residues in the CDR3. Trimming stripped 3 bases from V and 1 base from J, with 9 bases between. The germline V gene has CDR1 SEHNR and CDR2 FQNEAQ (reference sequence).

The rearrangement uses TRBV7-9 and TRBJ2-7; 7 positions match TRBD1. The junction had 8 bases not matched to a gene; V was cut back by 5 bases and J by 7 bases. The CDR3 has 13 amino acids. In germline, CDR1 is SEHNR, CDR2 FQNEAQ (reference sequence). CDR3 protein: CASSVTGAREQYF. Here the CDR3 DNA reads TGTGCCAGCAGCGTAACAGGGGCTCGGGAGCAGTACTTC.

CDR3 amino acids: CASSLEGPWNQPQHF. CDR3 bases: TGTGCCAGCAGTTTAGAGGGGCCGTGGAATCAGCCCCAGCATTTT. The V gene is TRBV28, the J gene TRBJ1-5; D might be TRBD1 (5 bases). From germline, CDR1 is MDHEN and CDR2 SYDVKM. Trimming shortened V by 2 bases and J by 4 bases, and 12 bases separated the two germline ends. The CDR3 consists of 15 residues.

This clone was observed a few times. This rearrangement joins TRBV10-3 to TRBJ2-5; perhaps TRBD1 as D (7 bases). V was trimmed by 8 bases and J by 5 bases, leaving 15 bases between them. Germline values: CDR1 ENHRY, CDR2 SYGVKD. This CDR3 has 13 amino acids. CDR3 amino acids: CAIGATGRETQYF. Here the CDR3 DNA reads TGTGCCATCGGGGCGACAGGGAGGGAGACCCAGTACTTC.

The V call is TRBV7-2, the J call TRBJ2-7, with TRBD2 identical over 11 bases. V gave up 5 bases and J gave up 0 bases; unmatched junction bases: 12. Per the germline V gene, CDR1 is SGHTA and CDR2 is FQGNSA. This CDR3 comprises 18 residues. The DNA of the CDR3 is TGTGCCAGCAGCCTGGGGGCTAGCGGGAGGACGAGCTCCTACGAGCAGTACTTC. It encodes CASSLGASGRTSSYEQYF.

This chain connects TRBV25-1 to TRBJ1-4; TRBD1 matches at 7 bases. Germline V gives CDR1 MGHDK, CDR2 SYGVNS. Trimming cost V 4 bases and J 5 bases; bases outside gene matches: 4. The CDR3 has 14 amino acids. CDR3 sequence (DNA): TGTGCCAGCAGTGCGGGACAGAAAAATGAAAAACTGTTTTTT. It is translated as CASSAGQKNEKLFF.

The chain employs TRBV5-1 and TRBJ2-5, with D hard to call. The CDR3 covers 13 residues. Germline V gene sequence: CDR1 SGHRS, CDR2 YFSETQ. V was trimmed by 3 bases and J by 2 bases, leaving 8 bases between them. The CDR3 DNA reads TGCGCCAGCAGCTCCCGGCCTCAAGAGACCCAGTACTTC. It encodes CASSSRPQETQYF. The complete variable domain, with remaining parts taken from reference TRBV5-1 and TRBJ2-5, reads KAGVTQTPRYLIKTRGQQVTLSCSPISGHRSVSWYQQTPGQGLQFLFEYFSETQRNKGNFPGRFSGRQFSNSRSEMNVSTLELGDSALYLCASSSRPQETQYFGPGTRLLVL.

In DNA form, the CDR3 reads TGCGCCAGCAGTTCCAACTGGGGCTACGAGCAGTACTTC. It is translated as CASSSNWGYEQYF. The chain carries TRBV5-1 and TRBJ2-7; D is unclear. The germline gives CDR1 SGHRS, CDR2 YFSETQ. Between the trimmed V and J ends, which lost 5 bases and 3 bases, there was a span of 12 bases. The CDR3 runs to 13 residues.

This rearrangement joins TRBV4-2 to TRBJ1-6; D is possibly TRBD1 (5 bases). V was clipped by 0 bases and J by 7 bases, with 10 bases between them. The CDR3 length is 15 residues. Per germline, CDR1 LGHNA and CDR2 YNFKEQ. CDR3 sequence: CASSQDLQGNSPLHF. DNA of the CDR3: TGTGCCAGCAGCCAAGATCTTCAGGGAAATTCACCCCTCCACTTT.

This chain uses TRBV7-9 with TRBJ2-6, with 7 bases that match TRBD1. The length of the CDR3 is 15 residues. V was clipped by 6 bases and J by 3 bases; unmatched bases: 5. Germline V CDR1 and CDR2: SEHNR, FQNEAQ (reference sequence). DNA for the CDR3: TGTGCCAGCAGTCGCACAGGGGATGGGGCCAACGTCCTGACTTTC. Protein: CASSRTGDGANVLTF.

This rearrangement joins TRBV7-8 to TRBJ1-5; D remains ambiguous. This CDR3 region has 13 residues. V lost 7 bases, J lost 0 bases, and 7 bases lay in between. Germline-derived CDR1 and CDR2 are SGHVS and FQNEAQ. CDR3 amino acids: CASTGNSNQPQHF. The CDR3 coding sequence is TGTGCCAGCACTGGAAATAGCAATCAGCCCCAGCATTTT.

The sample holds a few counts of this clone. V gene TRBV5-1 combines with J gene TRBJ1-4; no firm D call. The length of the CDR3 is 15 residues. CDR1 and CDR2 (germline): SGHRS, YFSETQ. The V end was cut by 4 bases, the J end by 0 bases, with 10 bases between. CDR3 region: CASSPENATNEKLFF. Here the CDR3 DNA reads TGCGCCAGCAGCCCGGAGAATGCAACTAATGAAAAACTGTTTTTT.

As concerns this clone: A read error may account for a junction end that differs from germline. V and J are TRBV7-8 and TRBJ1-2; D not resolved. The CDR3 covers 13 residues. Germline CDR1 and CDR2: SGHVS and FQNEAQ. The CDR3, as DNA: TGTGCCAGCAGCTTCGGGTTGAGCGGGGTAATAGGCTTC. Its translation is CASSFGLSGVIGF.

This chain connects TRBV10-1 to TRBJ2-7; TRBD1 matches 7 bases. Per germline, CDR1 WNHNN and CDR2 SYGVQD (reference sequence). V was clipped by 3 bases and J by 3 bases; unmatched bases: 11. The CDR3 is 16 residues long. CDR3 sequence: CASSDHRRGGYYEQYF. In DNA form, the CDR3 reads TGCGCCAGCAGTGACCACAGGCGAGGGGGCTACTACGAGCAGTACTTC.

The chain combines TRBV2 with TRBJ1-6, with D hard to call. Germline CDR1 reads SNHLY; CDR2 reads FYNNEI. The ends were cut back, 6 bases at V and 2 bases at J, with 5 bases in the middle. CDR3 length equals 13 residues. The CDR3 sequence is CASRGAYNSPLHF. CDR3 nucleotides: TGTGCCAGCAGGGGCGCCTATAATTCACCCCTCCACTTT.

This clone was detected only once. The chain employs TRBV6-5 and TRBJ1-1, with D perhaps matching TRBD1 (5 bases). The CDR3 runs 15 residues. Germline V gives CDR1 MNHEY, CDR2 SVGAGI. Deletions cut 0 bases from V and 5 bases from J, with 13 bases between. The CDR3 protein is CASSYSGVGRTEAFF. The DNA for the CDR3 is TGTGCCAGCAGTTACTCGGGGGTAGGTAGGACTGAAGCTTTCTTT.

V gene TRBV5-4 combines with J gene TRBJ1-1, with D possibly TRBD1 on 5 matching bases. The germline gives CDR1 SGHNT, CDR2 YYREEE (reference sequence). The CDR3 extends over 14 amino acids. V was clipped by 0 bases and J by 4 bases, with 10 bases between them. The CDR3 DNA follows: TGTGCCAGCAGCTTGGAAGGGGTCGGCACTGAAGCTTTCTTT. Residues: CASSLEGVGTEAFF.

CDR3 in amino acids: CSVEAQYNEQFF. CDR3 nucleotide sequence: TGCAGCGTTGAAGCTCAGTACAATGAGCAGTTCTTC. The chain combines TRBV29-1 with TRBJ2-1; D unresolved. The CDR3 sequence is 12 residues long. V shed 1 base and J shed 4 bases, with 5 bases lying between them. Germline V gene sequence: CDR1 SQVTM, CDR2 ANQGSEA.

The V gene is TRBV30, the J gene TRBJ2-7; D is unclear. The CDR3 runs to 16 residues. Trimming removed 0 bases from V and 3 bases from J, with 18 bases in between. CDR1 is GTSNPN, CDR2 SVGIG, per germline (reference sequence). For the CDR3, the DNA is TGTGCCTGGAGTGTAAGACGTCAACCCTCTTACTACGAGCAGTACTTC. Its protein product is CAWSVRRQPSYYEQYF. Variable domain in full (rest from reference TRBV30 and TRBJ2-7): SQTIHQWPATLVQPVGSPLSLECTVEGTSNPNLYWYRQAAGRGLQLLFYSVGIGQISSEVPQNLSASRPQDRQFILSSKKLLLSDSGFYLCAWSVRRQPSYYEQYFGPGTRLTVT.

The gene calls are TRBV5-1 and TRBJ2-1, with 12 positions matching TRBD2. Germline CDR1 is SGHRS and CDR2 is YFSETQ. After removal of 2 bases from V and 6 bases from J, the junction contained 6 bases not matched to a gene. CDR3 length: 16 residues. CDR3 sequence: CASSLNLAGGLNEQFF. The CDR3 nucleotides are TGCGCCAGCAGCTTAAACCTAGCGGGGGGGCTCAATGAGCAGTTCTTC.

This rearrangement joins TRBV5-6 to TRBJ1-1, with 7 bases fitting TRBD1. The CDR3 runs to 14 residues. After removal of 4 bases from V and 5 bases from J, the junction contained 8 bases not matched to a gene. The germline V gene has CDR1 SGHDT and CDR2 YYEEEE. Written as DNA, the CDR3 is TGTGCCAGCAGCCAAAGACAGGGAAGGACTGAAGCTTTCTTT. Its translation: CASSQRQGRTEAFF.

The genes are TRBV11-1 and TRBJ2-1, with D possibly being TRBD1 (6 bases). The V end was cut by 1 base, the J end by 2 bases, with 12 bases between. Germline lookup yields CDR1 SGHAT and CDR2 FQDESV (reference sequence). This CDR3 has 16 residues. This chain's CDR3 is CASSLVSGATYNEQFF. The CDR3 DNA is TGTGCCAGCAGCTTAGTGTCAGGGGCCACCTACAATGAGCAGTTCTTC.

In this sample, this clone turned up once. The chain carries TRBV5-1 and TRBJ2-5; D is uncertain. Trimming removed 3 bases from V and 0 bases from J, with 6 bases in between. CDR1 and CDR2 from the germline V gene are SGHRS and YFSETQ. The CDR3 consists of 13 residues. Here the CDR3 DNA reads TGCGCCAGCAGCTGGGGTCACCAAGAGACCCAGTACTTC. Its translation: CASSWGHQETQYF. Based on the CDR3 plus reference TRBV5-1 and TRBJ2-5, the full variable domain is KAGVTQTPRYLIKTRGQQVTLSCSPISGHRSVSWYQQTPGQGLQFLFEYFSETQRNKGNFPGRFSGRQFSNSRSEMNVSTLELGDSALYLCASSWGHQETQYFGPGTRLLVL.

CDR3 in amino acids: CASSSTDHTDTQYF. DNA of the CDR3: TGTGCCAGCAGCTCAACGGACCACACAGATACGCAGTATTTT. This chain uses TRBV11-2 with TRBJ2-3; D unresolved. V was clipped by 4 bases and J by 2 bases, with 10 bases between them. The CDR3 extends over 14 amino acids. Germline-derived CDR1 and CDR2 are SGHAT and FQNNGV.

The V call is TRBV19, the J call TRBJ2-3; D is ambiguous. Germline V gene lookup returns CDR1 LNHDA and CDR2 SQIVND (reference sequence). The CDR3 consists of 11 residues. Trimming left V 4 bases short and J 5 bases short, with 4 bases between. Here the CDR3 DNA reads TGTGCCAGTAGTACGAGAGATACGCAGTATTTT. It is translated as CASSTRDTQYF.

On this clone itself: This specimen includes other DNA sequences encoding the same CDR3. This chain uses TRBV19 with TRBJ2-3; the D gene is possibly TRBD1 (6 bases). The length of the CDR3 is 14 residues. Trimming shortened V by 5 bases and J by 1 base, and 10 bases separated the two germline ends. Germline V CDR1 and CDR2: LNHDA, SQIVND (reference sequence). The CDR3 DNA follows: TGTGCCAGTAGTCCGGACAGACGCACAGATACGCAGTATTTT. Its protein product is CASSPDRRTDTQYF.

The chain is built from TRBV7-2 and TRBJ2-2, with D possibly matching TRBD2 (6 bases). This CDR3 region has 16 residues. The V end was cut by 1 base, the J end by 3 bases, with 12 bases between. Germline CDR1 reads SGHTA; CDR2 reads FQGNSA. CDR3: CASSLVGGVDTGELFF. CDR3 DNA sequence: TGTGCCAGCAGCTTAGTCGGCGGGGTCGACACCGGGGAGCTGTTTTTT. The variable domain in full, completed from reference TRBV7-2 and TRBJ2-2, reads GAGVSQSPSNKVTEKGKDVELRCDPISGHTALYWYRQSLGQGLEFLIYFQGNSAPDKSGLPSDRFSAERTGGSVSTLTIQRTQQEDSAVYLCASSLVGGVDTGELFFGEGSRLTVL.